Presented here are 20 T cell receptor beta chains from one specimen sequenced in a study of OX40 agonist ivuxolimab in advanced cancers. Libraries were built with the immunoSEQ multiplex PCR assay. TCRdb obtained this table from immuneACCESS and retained in-frame rearrangements with V and J assigned. These tables miss some clones; where compared with another copy, unresolved V genes account for less than half of the shortfall, and the remainder is unexplained. Recorded for this sample are more than 90,000 clones; roughly 80% of them occurred a single time. The ten largest clones represent approximately 5.5% of the sample. Sequences were derived from CD4+ or CD8+ T cells sorted from blood, sampled in a trial of the OX40 agonist ivuxolimab. These receptors all come from an adult with an advanced solid tumor such as melanoma, head and neck, liver or kidney cancer.

The rearrangement links TRBV18 to TRBJ2-7; TRBD1 is a possible D gene (6 bases). CDR1 is KGHSH, CDR2 LQKENI, per germline. The length of the CDR3 is 15 residues. Trimming took off 3 bases at V and 5 bases at J, with 17 bases between the two ends. The CDR3 DNA is TGTGCCAGCTCACCGTGGTCACAGGGAAATAACGAGCAGTACTTC. Amino acids: CASSPWSQGNNEQYF.

The chain employs TRBV5-1 and TRBJ1-2; D is possibly TRBD1 (5 bases). The CDR3 covers 15 residues. The germline V gene encodes CDR1 SGHRS and CDR2 YFSETQ. Trimming cost V 6 bases and J 4 bases, with 19 bases left between them. The DNA of the CDR3 is TGCGCCAGCACCCCGGGACCGGACCTCATCTATGGCTACACCTTC. Translation gives CASTPGPDLIYGYTF. The variable domain in full, with the rest retrieved from reference TRBV5-1 and TRBJ1-2, is KAGVTQTPRYLIKTRGQQVTLSCSPISGHRSVSWYQQTPGQGLQFLFEYFSETQRNKGNFPGRFSGRQFSNSRSEMNVSTLELGDSALYLCASTPGPDLIYGYTFGSGTRLTVV.

The rearrangement uses TRBV21-1 and TRBJ2-2; TRBD1, as called in the table, went unchecked against the DNA. TRBV21-1 is tagged as a pseudogene. This CDR3 region has 19 residues. This CDR3 reads CASSKEETGGCANTGELFF. CDR3 coding DNA: TGTGCCAGCAGCAAAGAGGAGACAGGTGGTTGCGCGAACACCGGGGAGCTGTTTTTT.

J is TRBJ2-5 and V is TRBV29-1; 8 nucleotides line up with TRBD1. Germline CDR1 and CDR2: SQVTM and ANQGSEA. The CDR3 spans 14 residues. V lost 6 bases, J lost 2 bases, and 8 bases stayed unmatched. CDR3 residues: CSVTSGGSQETQYF. Here the CDR3 DNA reads TGCAGCGTCACCTCAGGGGGCAGTCAAGAGACCCAGTACTTC.

The chain links TRBV14 to TRBJ1-1; 9 positions agree with TRBD1. Germline CDR1 is SGHDN and CDR2 is FVKESK. V gave up 0 bases and J gave up 2 bases; unmatched junction bases: 10. CDR3 length: 18 residues. The CDR3 DNA sequence: TGTGCCAGCAGCCAAGATCACGGGACAGGGTACGGAAACACTGAAGCTTTCTTT. This encodes CASSQDHGTGYGNTEAFF.

The CDR3 coding sequence is TGCGCCAGCAGCTTGGCCGGCAGGGGCTCTGGAAACACCATATATTTT. It encodes CASSLAGRGSGNTIYF. V usage is TRBV5-1 and J usage is TRBJ1-3, with D perhaps matching TRBD1 (6 bases). Germline values: CDR1 SGHRS, CDR2 YFSETQ. The V gene lost 0 bases and the J gene lost 0 bases, with 10 bases spanning the gap. The CDR3 totals 16 residues.

The J gene is TRBJ2-2, the V gene TRBV18, with D possibly matching TRBD1 (5 bases). Between the trimmed V and J ends, which lost 4 bases and 2 bases, there was a span of 8 bases. Germline CDR1 is KGHSH and CDR2 is LQKENI. This CDR3 has 14 amino acids. The CDR3 sequence: CASSQDKNTGELFF. The CDR3 DNA follows: TGTGCCAGCTCACAGGACAAAAACACCGGGGAGCTGTTTTTT.

The chain employs TRBV7-2 and TRBJ1-1, with TRBD1 identical over 10 bases. CDR1 is SGHTA and CDR2 is FQGNSA in the germline V gene. V lost 5 bases to trimming and J lost 8 bases; unmatched junction nucleotides: 14. The CDR3 consists of 16 residues. The CDR3 loop reads CASSPLGQGGHIEAFF. The CDR3 bases are TGTGCCAGCAGCCCCCTCGGACAGGGGGGACATATCGAAGCTTTCTTT. The full variable domain, rest sourced from reference TRBV7-2 and TRBJ1-1, is GAGVSQSPSNKVTEKGKDVELRCDPISGHTALYWYRQSLGQGLEFLIYFQGNSAPDKSGLPSDRFSAERTGGSVSTLTIQRTQQEDSAVYLCASSPLGQGGHIEAFFGQGTRLTVV.

The V gene is TRBV7-2, the J gene TRBJ2-1; D is possibly TRBD2 (6 bases). The CDR3 sequence is 15 residues long. Between the trimmed V and J ends, which lost 4 bases and 1 base, there was a span of 11 bases. Germline loops: CDR1 SGHTA, CDR2 FQGNSA. CDR3 sequence reads: CASSSRGSSYNEQFF. DNA for the CDR3: TGTGCCAGCAGCTCACGGGGGTCTTCCTACAATGAGCAGTTCTTC.

The V call is TRBV5-6, the J call TRBJ2-7; no clear D. This CDR3 has 14 residues. V was clipped by 6 bases and J by 2 bases, with 15 bases between them. The germline CDR1 and CDR2 sequences are SGHDT and YYEEEE. The CDR3 reads CASIPTPKAYEQYF. The CDR3 bases are TGTGCCAGCATCCCCACACCGAAAGCCTACGAGCAGTACTTC. Together with reference TRBV5-6 and TRBJ2-7, the CDR3 gives the full variable domain: DAGVTQSPTHLIKTRGQQVTLRCSPKSGHDTVSWYQQALGQGPQFIFQYYEEEERQRGNFPDRFSGHQFPNYSSELNVNALLLGDSALYLCASIPTPKAYEQYFGPGTRLTVT.

This clone was observed a single time. The chain has TRBV14 and TRBJ2-3; no firm D call. Germline loops: CDR1 SGHDN, CDR2 FVKESK. This CDR3 contains 14 residues. V lost 4 bases and J lost 2, with 10 bases in between. This chain's CDR3 is CASSLWTDTDTQYF. The CDR3 nucleotides read TGTGCCAGCAGCCTGTGGACGGACACAGATACGCAGTATTTT.

The gene calls are TRBV5-4 and TRBJ1-2; D not certain. CDR3 length: 15 amino acids. Germline CDR1 and CDR2: SGHNT and YYREEE (reference sequence). Trimming removed 3 bases at V and 6 bases at J, with 18 bases between. CDR3 in amino acids: CASSSSKLNLDGYTF. CDR3 DNA sequence: TGTGCCAGCAGCTCCTCCAAACTTAACTTGGATGGCTACACCTTC.

The genes are TRBV27 and TRBJ1-1, with D hard to call. CDR3 size: 15 residues. V gave up 2 bases and J gave up 1 base, with 11 bases separating them. From germline, CDR1 is MNHEY and CDR2 SMNVEV (reference sequence). The DNA of the CDR3 is TGTGCCAGCAGTTTAGGATGGGCCGAGAACACTGAAGCTTTCTTT. Protein sequence: CASSLGWAENTEAFF.

This chain connects TRBV18 to TRBJ2-3; TRBD1 agrees at 7 bases. J gave up 5 bases and V 1 base, and 9 bases lay outside the gene matches. The CDR3 contains 16 residues. Germline V gene data show CDR1 as KGHSH and CDR2 as LQKENI. The CDR3 sequence is CASSPRMGRGRDTQYF. For the CDR3, the DNA is TGTGCCAGCTCACCACGTATGGGCAGGGGGAGAGATACGCAGTATTTT.

V is TRBV30 and J is TRBJ2-1; TRBD2 is a possible D gene (6 bases). Germline V lookup: CDR1 GTSNPN, CDR2 SVGIG (reference sequence). The CDR3 loop spans 11 amino acids. Between the trimmed V and J ends, which lost 1 base and 10 bases, there was a span of 8 bases. Here the CDR3 reads CAWSDGGEQFF. For the CDR3, the DNA is TGTGCCTGGAGTGACGGGGGAGAGCAGTTCTTC.

This chain joins TRBV10-2 and TRBJ1-2, with 7 nucleotides matching TRBD1. This CDR3 is 15 amino acids long. Germline V gene sequence: CDR1 WSHSY, CDR2 SAAADI. V lost 10 bases to trimming and J lost 3 bases; unmatched junction nucleotides: 14. The CDR3 reads CAIKTPRTGDYGYTF. For the CDR3, the DNA is TGCGCCATCAAGACTCCCAGGACAGGAGACTATGGCTACACCTTC.

J is TRBJ2-5 and V is TRBV20-1; D gene uncertain. This CDR3 contains 11 residues. With 2 bases removed from V and 2 bases from J, the gap between germline ends came to 3 bases. The germline V gene encodes CDR1 DFQATT and CDR2 SNEGSKA (reference sequence). The CDR3, as DNA: TGCAGTGCTAGAAGTCAAGAGACCCAGTACTTC. Translated: CSARSQETQYF.

The chain is built from TRBV10-3 and TRBJ2-3; possible D gene TRBD2, 7 bases. Germline V gives CDR1 ENHRY, CDR2 SYGVKD. The CDR3 covers 14 residues. Trimming shortened V by 7 bases and J by 4 bases, and 15 bases separated the two germline ends. In DNA form, the CDR3 reads TGTGCCATCAAGGGGGGAGGGTTAGCAGATACGCAGTATTTT. Its translation is CAIKGGGLADTQYF.

In its sample, this clone was seen once. The gene calls are TRBV27 and TRBJ2-3, with 9 bases matching TRBD2. CDR3 length: 14 residues. The ends lost 5 bases at V and 3 bases at J; junction bases unmatched: 3. The germline CDR1 and CDR2 sequences are MNHEY and SMNVEV (reference sequence). CDR3 sequence: CASSAGGVTDTQYF. CDR3 DNA sequence: TGTGCCAGCAGTGCGGGAGGGGTGACAGATACGCAGTATTTT.

The chain joins TRBV7-8 to TRBJ1-4; D not resolved. CDR1 SGHVS and CDR2 FQNEAQ come from the germline V gene. Deletions cut 5 bases from V and 5 bases from J, with 9 bases between. The CDR3 is 13 residues long. In DNA form, the CDR3 reads TGTGCCAGCAGCCTTTTACAAAATGAAAAACTGTTTTTT. Its translation is CASSLLQNEKLFF.